This T cell receptor beta chain stems from a study of T-cell memory formation after mild COVID-19. TCRdb re-analysed the 5' RACE reads in MiXCR, keeping a single row per CDR3 protein. The table records fewer than 250,000 distinct CDR3 sequences, 10% to 13% of them present only once. On this clonotype itself: Its target is unknown.

The V gene lost 9 bases and the J gene lost 7 bases, with 12 bases spanning the gap. Germline CDR1 is KGHDR and CDR2 is SFDVKD. The CDR3 has 12 residues. General study findings and limits: Researchers report contracting CD4+ clones mostly in CM and EM, with CD8+ clones in EMRA.

The TCR was taken from a man between 18 and 35 years old who had mild COVID-19 (a few samples of this study predate the infection). Cell type and time point are not known. This chain uses TRBV24-1 with TRBJ2-1; D may correspond to TRBD1 or TRBD2 (5 bases each). The sequencing input was PBMCs or a T cell subset sorted from them (not recorded which). CDR3 protein: CATGQGGNEQFF. CDR3 nucleotides: TGTGCCACCGGCCAGGGCGGGAATGAGCAGTTCTTC.